This T cell receptor (beta chain) was recovered during a study of metastatic and nonmetastatic thyroid tumors. Across the study: Malignant thyroid and benign thyroid patients provided blood and tumor or nodule tissue whose repertoires were compared.

General observations from the study: TCR beta diversity was reportedly significantly higher in malignant thyroid tumors than benign nodules, in blood and tumor.

With MiXCR, TCRdb reprocessed the PCR reads. The sample holds tens of thousands of clones, around a quarter seen once. Sample share makes this clone medium-sized. What it binds is unknown. Among the patients, none had received any treatment before thyroid surgery. Input material: blood. The TCR sequence derives from a female donor with papillary thyroid cancer or a benign thyroid nodule (not recorded which). Some clones in this sample may be carry-over from other donors' samples.

The CDR3 loop is CASSLIAGSSYNEQFF. Here the CDR3 DNA reads TGTGCCAGCAGTTTAATAGCGGGAAGCTCCTACAATGAGCAGTTCTTC. The genes are TRBV27 and TRBJ2-1; 8 positions agree with TRBD2. V was clipped by 2 bases and J by 0 bases; unmatched bases: 3. This CDR3 comprises 16 residues. The germline CDR1 and CDR2 sequences are MNHEY and SMNVEV (reference sequence).